The 32 T cell receptor beta chains given below trace back to one sample, sequenced in a study of PD-L1 blockade in urothelial cancer. Libraries were prepared by immunoSEQ multiplex PCR; TCRdb keeps only in-frame clonotypes and omits some of them. The sample has tens of thousands of clones, around 85% seen once. Time point denoted: pretreatment peripheral blood. Sample: PBMCs, taken around atezolizumab (anti-PD-L1) treatment. The receptors come from a man in his fifties or sixties with urothelial cancer.

The chain carries TRBV6-5 and TRBJ1-1; 8 bases line up with TRBD1. The CDR3 is 13 amino acids. Per the germline V gene, CDR1 is MNHEY and CDR2 is SVGAGI. J was trimmed by 6 bases and V by 2 bases; bases with no gene match: 2. CDR3 sequence: CASSYQGASEAFF. The CDR3 nucleotides read TGTGCCAGCAGTTACCAGGGGGCCTCTGAAGCTTTCTTT.

CDR3 sequence reads: CASTGGGGEQFF. The CDR3 bases are TGTGCCAGCACCGGCGGGGGAGGCGAGCAGTTCTTC. This rearrangement joins TRBV13 to TRBJ2-1, with 7 bases aligning to TRBD2. Trimming took 7 bases from V and 10 from J; bases not matched to a gene: 7. The germline V gene encodes CDR1 PRHDT and CDR2 FYEKMQ (reference sequence). This CDR3 has 12 amino acids.

The chain links TRBV7-6 to TRBJ2-6; perhaps TRBD1 as D (6 bases). Germline V gives CDR1 SGHVS, CDR2 FNYEAQ. Trimming cost V 5 bases and J 0 bases, with 17 bases left between them. This CDR3 contains 18 residues. The CDR3 region has the DNA TGTGCCAGCAGCCCGGGACACATCACGATCTCTGGGGCCAACGTCCTGACTTTC. It translates to CASSPGHITISGANVLTF.

V gene TRBV11-1 combines with J gene TRBJ2-7; 7 bases fit TRBD1. The CDR3 totals 14 residues. The junction had 7 bases not matched to a gene; V was cut back by 2 bases and J by 6 bases. In germline, CDR1 is SGHAT, CDR2 FQDESV (reference sequence). The CDR3 reads CASSLRQGSLEQYF. DNA of the CDR3: TGTGCCAGCAGCTTAAGACAGGGTTCACTCGAGCAGTACTTC.

As concerns this clone: This may be a read error: a much more frequent sequence differs by one nucleotide. The same CDR3 is also encoded by other DNA sequences in this sample. The chain joins TRBV6-6 to TRBJ2-3; 11 positions match TRBD1. The CDR3 consists of 16 residues. Germline lookup yields CDR1 MNHNY and CDR2 SVGAGI (reference sequence). DNA for the CDR3: TGTGCCAGCAGTTACTTCGGGACAGGGGGATCAGATACGCAATATTTT. This encodes CASSYFGTGGSDTQYF.

The V and J genes are TRBV29-1 and TRBJ2-7; 9 nucleotides align to TRBD1. The ends lost 5 bases at V and 5 bases at J; junction bases unmatched: 4. In germline, CDR1 is SQVTM, CDR2 ANQGSEA. The CDR3 runs to 12 residues. The CDR3 sequence is CSVWTGVHEQYF. The DNA for the CDR3 is TGCAGCGTTTGGACAGGGGTCCACGAGCAGTACTTC.

This sequence joins TRBV12-5 and TRBJ2-3; possibly TRBD2 for D (6 bases). This CDR3 contains 13 residues. V was clipped by 9 bases and J by 0 bases, with 10 bases between them. Germline CDR1 reads LGHNT; CDR2 reads FRNRAP. CDR3 bases: TGTGCTAGCAGGGACTTTAGCACAGATACGCAGTATTTT. It codes for CASRDFSTDTQYF.

The V gene is TRBV27, the J gene TRBJ1-3, with D unresolved. Germline loops: CDR1 MNHEY, CDR2 SMNVEV (reference sequence). Trimming took off 5 bases at V and 0 bases at J, with 8 bases between the two ends. This CDR3 comprises 14 residues. In DNA, the CDR3 is TGTGCCAGCAGTACAACAAGCTCTGGAAACACCATATATTTT. Protein product: CASSTTSSGNTIYF.

The chain carries TRBV7-2 and TRBJ2-7; 8 nucleotides line up with TRBD1. The CDR3 runs to 15 residues. The V gene end was trimmed by 6 bases and the J gene end by 2 bases; junction bases not matched to a gene: 9. Germline V lookup: CDR1 SGHTA, CDR2 FQGNSA. This chain's CDR3 is CASSPLDRAAYEQYF. DNA for the CDR3: TGTGCCAGCAGTCCTCTGGACAGGGCGGCCTACGAGCAGTACTTC.

This sequence joins TRBV7-9 and TRBJ1-1; D unclear. Germline V gives CDR1 SEHNR, CDR2 FQNEAQ (reference sequence). The CDR3 is made up of 14 amino acids. Trimming pared 0 bases from V and 6 bases from J, leaving 11 bases between. The CDR3 loop reads CASSLASRNPEAFF. DNA for the CDR3: TGTGCCAGCAGCTTAGCGTCGAGGAATCCTGAAGCTTTCTTT.

The rearrangement joins TRBV5-1 to TRBJ2-7; the D gene is possibly TRBD1 (5 bases). Germline assignment: CDR1 SGHRS and CDR2 YFSETQ. CDR3 size: 14 residues. V gave up 4 bases and J gave up 5 bases, with 16 bases separating them. CDR3 residues: CASSLGSGYDEQYF. CDR3 DNA sequence: TGCGCCAGCAGCCTCGGGTCAGGGTATGACGAGCAGTACTTC.

The rearrangement joins TRBV2 to TRBJ2-2; 7 bases fit TRBD1. The CDR3 has 15 residues. V trimming: 6 bases; J trimming: 5 bases; junction bases outside the gene matches: 9. From germline, CDR1 is SNHLY and CDR2 FYNNEI. The CDR3 spells CASRENGQVTGELFF. The CDR3, as DNA: TGTGCCAGCAGGGAAAACGGACAGGTGACCGGGGAGCTGTTTTTT.

In its sample, this clone was seen a few times. The chain combines TRBV30 with TRBJ1-4; 7 nucleotides agree with TRBD1. Germline V gene lookup returns CDR1 GTSNPN and CDR2 SVGIG (reference sequence). The CDR3 has 15 residues. Germline trimming cut 2 bases from V and 4 bases from J; bases unmatched to any gene: 7. DNA of the CDR3: TGTGCCTGGAGTCGTCAGGGGGGAAATAATGAAAAACTGTTTTTT. It translates to CAWSRQGGNNEKLFF.

The chain couples TRBV11-3 to TRBJ2-1, with a weak D call TRBD1 (5 bases). The CDR3 covers 17 residues. Trimming took 0 bases from V and 0 from J, leaving 12 bases between them. CDR1 is SGHNT and CDR2 is YENEEA in the germline V gene. In DNA, the CDR3 is TGTGCCAGCAGCTTAGATCATTTACAGGCCTCCTACAATGAGCAGTTCTTC. Its translation is CASSLDHLQASYNEQFF.

The chain recombines TRBV5-1 with TRBJ2-2, with 10 bases that match TRBD2. J was trimmed by 5 bases and V by 3 bases; bases with no gene match: 10. The CDR3 is made up of 17 amino acids. CDR1 and CDR2 from the germline V gene are SGHRS and YFSETQ. The CDR3 here is CASSSILSGGKTGELFF. The CDR3 bases are TGCGCCAGCAGCTCTATTCTTAGCGGGGGGAAGACCGGGGAGCTGTTTTTT.

V is TRBV7-2 and J is TRBJ2-3; no definite D call. Germline lookup yields CDR1 SGHTA and CDR2 FQGNSA. V was cut by 1 base and J by 3 bases, with 8 bases left in between. CDR3 length: 14 residues. The CDR3 is CASSLGRRTDTQYF. The CDR3, as DNA: TGTGCCAGCAGCTTAGGACGGCGGACAGATACGCAGTATTTT.

This sequence joins TRBV6-5 and TRBJ2-4; perhaps TRBD2 as D (7 bases). The CDR3 sequence is 13 residues long. Germline loops: CDR1 MNHEY, CDR2 SVGAGI. Trimming cost V 6 bases and J 15 bases, with 21 bases left between them. CDR3 loop: CASRPGVAGAWYF. The CDR3 nucleotides are TGTGCCAGCAGGCCGGGAGTGGCGGGGGCCTGGTACTTC.

The V call is TRBV2, the J call TRBJ2-5; TRBD1 matches 7 bases. The CDR3 covers 17 residues. Unmatched junction bases numbered 13, after V lost 6 bases and J lost 0 bases. CDR1 SNHLY and CDR2 FYNNEI come from the germline V gene. The CDR3 DNA reads TGTGCCAGCAGCGGGGATCCGGGACAGACGTACCAAGAGACCCAGTACTTC. Its translation is CASSGDPGQTYQETQYF.

The rearrangement links TRBV7-9 to TRBJ1-4; weak D call: TRBD1 (6 bases). Germline V gives CDR1 SEHNR, CDR2 FQNEAQ (reference sequence). CDR3 length: 15 residues. V was cut by 5 bases and J by 6 bases, with 16 bases left in between. The CDR3 DNA sequence: TGTGCCAGCAGCCCACCCGCGGACAGTCATGAAAAACTGTTTTTT. Its protein is CASSPPADSHEKLFF.

The chain employs TRBV18 and TRBJ2-7; D possibly corresponds to TRBD1 (5 bases). V was cut by 3 bases and J by 1 base, with 10 bases left in between. The germline V gene encodes CDR1 KGHSH and CDR2 LQKENI. The CDR3 is 14 amino acids. The DNA for the CDR3 is TGTGCCAGCTCACCCGACAGACAATCCTACGAGCAGTACTTC. It encodes CASSPDRQSYEQYF.

This clone was counted ten times or more. The genes are TRBV9 and TRBJ2-7; 8 bases are shared with TRBD2. Germline V gives CDR1 SGDLS, CDR2 YYNGEE. This CDR3 comprises 14 residues. The V and J ends lost 7 bases and 1 base, in that order; junction bases with no gene match: 7. This CDR3 is CASSPGLGSYEQYF. In DNA form, the CDR3 reads TGTGCCAGCTCCCCGGGACTAGGGTCCTACGAGCAGTACTTC. The whole variable domain, remainder taken from reference TRBV9 and TRBJ2-7, is DSGVTQTPKHLITATGQRVTLRCSPRSGDLSVYWYQQSLDQGLQFLIQYYNGEERAKGNILERFSAQQFPDLHSELNLSSLELGDSALYFCASSPGLGSYEQYFGPGTRLTVT.

The chain combines TRBV5-4 with TRBJ1-6; 11 bases fit TRBD1. Germline CDR1 and CDR2: SGHNT and YYREEE (reference sequence). This CDR3 spans 14 amino acids. J was trimmed by 10 bases and V by 3 bases; bases with no gene match: 3. For the CDR3, the DNA is TGTGCCAGCAGCTACCGGGACAGGGGGTCACCCCTCCACTTT. This sequence encodes CASSYRDRGSPLHF.

J is TRBJ2-7 and V is TRBV19; 9 bases fit TRBD1. V was pared by 4 bases and J by 6 bases, with 7 bases of the junction left unmatched. CDR3 size: 14 residues. Germline values: CDR1 LNHDA, CDR2 SQIVND (reference sequence). CDR3 amino acids: CASSTGTGSSEQYF. The CDR3 coding sequence is TGTGCCAGTAGTACGGGGACAGGGTCGAGCGAGCAGTACTTC.

This clone has more than one count but fewer than ten. The V and J genes are TRBV7-2 and TRBJ1-1; TRBD1 matches 9 bases. The CDR3 runs to 16 residues. V gave up 2 bases and J gave up 4 bases; unmatched junction bases: 8. Germline CDR1 SGHTA, CDR2 FQGNSA. The CDR3 DNA reads TGTGCCAGCAGCTTACAGACAGGGGGTTGGGCCACTGAAGCTTTCTTT. Encoded protein: CASSLQTGGWATEAFF.

The chain couples TRBV30 to TRBJ1-1, with D tentatively TRBD1 (5 bases). Per germline, CDR1 GTSNPN and CDR2 SVGIG (reference sequence). The CDR3 runs to 16 residues. V was pared by 3 bases and J by 0 bases, with 17 bases between. CDR3 region: CAWRGGRGRMNTEAFF. CDR3 in DNA: TGTGCCTGGAGGGGGGGGAGGGGCAGGATGAACACTGAAGCTTTCTTT. Full variable domain (rest looked up from reference TRBV30 and TRBJ1-1): SQTIHQWPATLVQPVGSPLSLECTVEGTSNPNLYWYRQAAGRGLQLLFYSVGIGQISSEVPQNLSASRPQDRQFILSSKKLLLSDSGFYLCAWRGGRGRMNTEAFFGQGTRLTVV.

The chain employs TRBV15 and TRBJ2-7; TRBD1 matches 9 bases. This CDR3 spans 13 amino acids. V shed 5 bases, J shed 5 bases, and the junction held 4 bases outside the gene matches. Germline CDR1 and CDR2: LNHNV and YYDKDF (reference sequence). CDR3 coding DNA: TGTGCCACCAGCGGGACAGGGAAGCACGAGCAGTACTTC. It codes for CATSGTGKHEQYF.

This chain links TRBV27 with TRBJ1-1; D remains ambiguous. Germline loops: CDR1 MNHEY, CDR2 SMNVEV (reference sequence). There are 13 residues in the CDR3. Trimming removed 3 bases from V and 1 base from J, with 6 bases in between. Here the CDR3 reads CASSFAGNTEAFF. The CDR3 DNA reads TGTGCCAGCAGTTTCGCCGGGAACACTGAAGCTTTCTTT.

The chain links TRBV7-2 to TRBJ1-5; 7 nucleotides match TRBD1. The CDR3 spans 16 residues. CDR1 SGHTA and CDR2 FQGNSA come from the germline V gene. The V and J ends lost 3 bases and 2 bases, in that order; junction bases with no gene match: 7. CDR3 DNA sequence: TGTGCCAGCAGCTTGGTAGGGGGCGAAGGCAATCAGCCCCAGCATTTT. Its protein is CASSLVGGEGNQPQHF.

The chain carries TRBV5-4 and TRBJ1-2, with 7 nucleotides matching TRBD1. V was clipped by 0 bases and J by 4 bases; unmatched bases: 9. This CDR3 has 16 amino acids. Germline CDR1 is SGHNT and CDR2 is YYREEE (reference sequence). CDR3 nucleotides: TGTGCCAGCAGCTTGGTACAGGGGTATGGTTCCTATGGCTACACCTTC. Its translation: CASSLVQGYGSYGYTF. Looking up the rest from reference TRBV5-4 and TRBJ1-2 gives the full variable domain: ETGVTQSPTHLIKTRGQQVTLRCSSQSGHNTVSWYQQALGQGPQFIFQYYREEENGRGNFPPRFSGLQFPNYSSELNVNALELDDSALYLCASSLVQGYGSYGYTFGSGTRLTVV.

The rearrangement links TRBV19 to TRBJ2-7, with D possibly matching TRBD1 (5 bases). CDR3 size: 14 residues. V was shortened by 4 bases and J by 0 bases, with 10 bases between the two germline ends. Germline V gene sequence: CDR1 LNHDA, CDR2 SQIVND (reference sequence). CDR3 bases: TGTGCCAGTAGTAAGAGACAGAGCTCCTACGAGCAGTACTTC. Translating gives CASSKRQSSYEQYF.

The chain links TRBV7-2 to TRBJ1-3; D not resolved. This CDR3 has 16 amino acids. V was clipped by 1 base and J by 0 bases, with 10 bases between them. CDR1 and CDR2 from the germline V gene are SGHTA and FQGNSA. CDR3 in amino acids: CASSLEVASSGNTIYF. Written as DNA, the CDR3 is TGTGCCAGCAGCTTAGAAGTGGCAAGCTCTGGAAACACCATATATTTT.

In its sample, this clone was seen once. The CDR3 region has the DNA TGTGCCAGCAGCTTAAGCGGGGGGGTAGTTGAGACCCAGTACTTC. Its protein is CASSLSGGVVETQYF. The J gene is TRBJ2-5, the V gene TRBV7-3; TRBD2 agrees at 9 bases. Germline V gene data show CDR1 as SGHTA and CDR2 as FQGTGA. V was clipped by 1 base and J by 5 bases; unmatched bases: 5. This CDR3 contains 15 residues.